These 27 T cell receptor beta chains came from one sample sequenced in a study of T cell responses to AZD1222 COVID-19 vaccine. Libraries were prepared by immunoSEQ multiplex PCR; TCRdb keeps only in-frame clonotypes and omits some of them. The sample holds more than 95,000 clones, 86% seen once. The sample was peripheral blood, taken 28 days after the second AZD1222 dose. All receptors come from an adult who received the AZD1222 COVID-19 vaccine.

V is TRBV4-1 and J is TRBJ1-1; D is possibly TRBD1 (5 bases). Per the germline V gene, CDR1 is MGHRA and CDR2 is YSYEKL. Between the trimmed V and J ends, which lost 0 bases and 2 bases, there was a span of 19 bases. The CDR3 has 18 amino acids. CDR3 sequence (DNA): TGCGCCAGCAGCCAAGAAATTGACTCGGCAGGGCAAAACACTGAAGCTTTCTTT. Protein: CASSQEIDSAGQNTEAFF.

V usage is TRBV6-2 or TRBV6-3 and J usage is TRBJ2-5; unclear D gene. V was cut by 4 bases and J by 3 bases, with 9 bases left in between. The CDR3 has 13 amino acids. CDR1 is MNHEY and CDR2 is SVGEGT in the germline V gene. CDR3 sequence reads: CASSSKPEETQYF. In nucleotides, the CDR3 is TGTGCCAGCAGTTCAAAACCCGAAGAGACCCAGTACTTC.

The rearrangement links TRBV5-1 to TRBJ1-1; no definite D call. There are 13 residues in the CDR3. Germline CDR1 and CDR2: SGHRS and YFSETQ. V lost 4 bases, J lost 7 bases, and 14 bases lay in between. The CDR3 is CASSGPLDDEAFF. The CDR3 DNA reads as TGCGCCAGCAGCGGACCTCTGGATGATGAAGCTTTCTTT.

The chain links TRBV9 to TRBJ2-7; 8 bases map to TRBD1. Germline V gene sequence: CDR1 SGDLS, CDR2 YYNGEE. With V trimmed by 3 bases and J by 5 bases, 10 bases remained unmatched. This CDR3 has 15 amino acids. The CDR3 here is CASSASTGGTNEQYF. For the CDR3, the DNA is TGTGCCAGCAGCGCCAGTACAGGGGGTACTAACGAGCAGTACTTC.

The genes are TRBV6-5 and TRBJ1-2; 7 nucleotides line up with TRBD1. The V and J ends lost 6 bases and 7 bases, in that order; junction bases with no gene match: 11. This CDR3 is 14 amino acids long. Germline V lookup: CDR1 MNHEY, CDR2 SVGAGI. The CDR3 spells CASSPDRVSGGYTF. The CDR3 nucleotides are TGTGCCAGCAGCCCCGACAGGGTTTCAGGTGGCTACACCTTC.

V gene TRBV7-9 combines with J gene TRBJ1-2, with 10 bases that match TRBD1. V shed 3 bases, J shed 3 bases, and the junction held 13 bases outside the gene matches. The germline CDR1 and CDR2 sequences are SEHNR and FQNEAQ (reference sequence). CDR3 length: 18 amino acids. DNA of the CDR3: TGTGCCAGCAGCTTCGCGGGACAGGGGAATCCACGGGACTATGGCTACACCTTC. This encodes CASSFAGQGNPRDYGYTF.

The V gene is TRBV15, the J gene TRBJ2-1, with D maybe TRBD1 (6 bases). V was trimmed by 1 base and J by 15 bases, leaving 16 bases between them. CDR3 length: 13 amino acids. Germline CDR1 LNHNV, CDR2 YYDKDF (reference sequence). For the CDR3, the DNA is TGTGCCACCAGCAGAGGGGGGAAAACAGGGACGTTCTTC. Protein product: CATSRGGKTGTFF.

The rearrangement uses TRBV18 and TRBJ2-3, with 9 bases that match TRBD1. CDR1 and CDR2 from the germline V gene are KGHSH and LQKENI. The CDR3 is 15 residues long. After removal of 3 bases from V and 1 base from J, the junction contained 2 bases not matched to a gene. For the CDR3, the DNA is TGTGCCAGCTCACCCGGGGACAGGGGCACAGATACGCAGTATTTT. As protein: CASSPGDRGTDTQYF.

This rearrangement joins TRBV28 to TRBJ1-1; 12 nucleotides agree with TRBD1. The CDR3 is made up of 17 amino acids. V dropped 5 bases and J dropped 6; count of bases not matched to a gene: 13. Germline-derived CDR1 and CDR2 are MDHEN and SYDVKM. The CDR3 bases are TGTGCCAGCAGTACTCCGGGACAGGGGGCTTTATTAGCTGAAGCTTTCTTT. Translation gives CASSTPGQGALLAEAFF.

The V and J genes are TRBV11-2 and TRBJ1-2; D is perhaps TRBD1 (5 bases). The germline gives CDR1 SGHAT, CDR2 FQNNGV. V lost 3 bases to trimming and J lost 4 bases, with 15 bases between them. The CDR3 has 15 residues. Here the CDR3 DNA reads TGTGCCAGCAGCTTCTCGGGGCAAGTGTCCTATGGCTACACCTTC. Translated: CASSFSGQVSYGYTF.

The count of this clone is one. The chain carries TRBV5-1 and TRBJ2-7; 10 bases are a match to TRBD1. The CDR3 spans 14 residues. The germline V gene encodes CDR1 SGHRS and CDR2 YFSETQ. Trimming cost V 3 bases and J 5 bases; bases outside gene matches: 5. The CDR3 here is CASSWGQGFDEQYF. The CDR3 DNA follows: TGCGCCAGCAGCTGGGGACAGGGGTTCGACGAGCAGTACTTC.

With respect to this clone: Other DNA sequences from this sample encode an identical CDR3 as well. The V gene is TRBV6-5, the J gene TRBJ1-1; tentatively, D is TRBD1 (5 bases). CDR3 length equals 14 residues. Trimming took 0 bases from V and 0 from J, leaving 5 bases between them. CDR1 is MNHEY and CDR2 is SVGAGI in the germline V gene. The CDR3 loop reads CASSYSGVNTEAFF. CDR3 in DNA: TGTGCCAGCAGTTACTCAGGGGTGAACACTGAAGCTTTCTTT.

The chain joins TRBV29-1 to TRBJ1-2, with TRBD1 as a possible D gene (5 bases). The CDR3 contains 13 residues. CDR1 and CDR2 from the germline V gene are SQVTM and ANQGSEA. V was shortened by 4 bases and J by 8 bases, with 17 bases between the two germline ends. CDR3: CSVVEQGLLGYTF. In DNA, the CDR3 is TGCAGCGTTGTGGAGCAGGGACTTTTAGGCTACACCTTC.

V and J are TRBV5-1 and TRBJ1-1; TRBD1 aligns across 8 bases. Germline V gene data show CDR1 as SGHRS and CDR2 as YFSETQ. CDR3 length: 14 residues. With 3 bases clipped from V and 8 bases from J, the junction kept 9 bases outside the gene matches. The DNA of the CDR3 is TGCGCCAGCAGCTCGGGACAGGCGGTTGACGAAGCTTTCTTT. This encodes CASSSGQAVDEAFF.

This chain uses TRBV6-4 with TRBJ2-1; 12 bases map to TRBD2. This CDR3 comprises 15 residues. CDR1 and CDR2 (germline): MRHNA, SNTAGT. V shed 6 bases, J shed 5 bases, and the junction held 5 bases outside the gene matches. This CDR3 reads CASSETSGGNNEQFF. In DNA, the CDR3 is TGTGCCAGCAGCGAGACTAGCGGGGGTAACAATGAGCAGTTCTTC.

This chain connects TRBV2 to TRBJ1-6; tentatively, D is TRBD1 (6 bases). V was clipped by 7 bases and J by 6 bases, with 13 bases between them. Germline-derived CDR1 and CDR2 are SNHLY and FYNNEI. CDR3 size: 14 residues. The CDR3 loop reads CASNPRGGNSPLHF. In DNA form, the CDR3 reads TGTGCCAGCAATCCCAGGGGAGGTAATTCACCCCTCCACTTT.

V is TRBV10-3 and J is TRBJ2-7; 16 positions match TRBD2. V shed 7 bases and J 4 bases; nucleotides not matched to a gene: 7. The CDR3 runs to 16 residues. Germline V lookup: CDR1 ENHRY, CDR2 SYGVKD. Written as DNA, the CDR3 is TGTGCCATCACCCCCGGGACTAGCGGGAGGGTTTACGAGCAGTACTTC. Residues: CAITPGTSGRVYEQYF.

CDR3 sequence (DNA): TGTGCCAGTAGTCTCCGAACTAACTATGGCTACACCTTC. Its protein product is CASSLRTNYGYTF. The V call is TRBV19, the J call TRBJ1-2; D not resolved. Per the germline V gene, CDR1 is LNHDA and CDR2 is SQIVND (reference sequence). CDR3 length: 13 residues. The germline V and J ends were trimmed by 5 bases and 0 bases, with 7 bases remaining between them.

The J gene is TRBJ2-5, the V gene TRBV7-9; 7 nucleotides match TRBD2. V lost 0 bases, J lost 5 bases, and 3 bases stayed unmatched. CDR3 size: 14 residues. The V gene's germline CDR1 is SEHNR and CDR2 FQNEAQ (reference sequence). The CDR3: CASSLALGGETQYF. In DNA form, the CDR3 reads TGTGCCAGCAGCTTAGCCCTGGGGGGGGAGACCCAGTACTTC.

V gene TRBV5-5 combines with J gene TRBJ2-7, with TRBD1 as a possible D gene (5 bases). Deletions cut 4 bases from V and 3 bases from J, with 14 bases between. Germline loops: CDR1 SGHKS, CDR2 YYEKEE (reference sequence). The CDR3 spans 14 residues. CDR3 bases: TGTGCCAGCAGCACCGTTGGCAGGGTCTACGAGCAGTACTTC. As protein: CASSTVGRVYEQYF.

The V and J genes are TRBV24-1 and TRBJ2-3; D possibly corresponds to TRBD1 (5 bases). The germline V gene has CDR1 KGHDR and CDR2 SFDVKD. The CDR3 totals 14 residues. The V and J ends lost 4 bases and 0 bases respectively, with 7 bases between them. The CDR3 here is CATSDRASTDTQYF. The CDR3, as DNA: TGTGCCACCAGTGACAGGGCTAGCACAGATACGCAGTATTTT.

The CDR3 is CASSEALLQVESGELFF. As DNA, the CDR3 is TGTGCCAGCAGTGAAGCGCTTCTCCAGGTCGAATCCGGGGAGCTGTTTTTT. This sequence joins TRBV6-1 and TRBJ2-2, with D unresolved. The germline CDR1 and CDR2 sequences are MNHNS and SASEGT. The CDR3 has 17 residues. V was cut by 0 bases and J by 6 bases, with 17 bases left in between.

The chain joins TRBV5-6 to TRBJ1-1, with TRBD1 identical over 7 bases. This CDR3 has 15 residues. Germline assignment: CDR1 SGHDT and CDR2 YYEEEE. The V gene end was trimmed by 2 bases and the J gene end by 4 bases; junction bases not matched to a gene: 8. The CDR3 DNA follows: TGTGCCAGCAGCTTACAGGGGCCTAGGGTCACTGAAGCTTTCTTT. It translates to CASSLQGPRVTEAFF. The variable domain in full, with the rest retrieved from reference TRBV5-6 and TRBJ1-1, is DAGVTQSPTHLIKTRGQQVTLRCSPKSGHDTVSWYQQALGQGPQFIFQYYEEEERQRGNFPDRFSGHQFPNYSSELNVNALLLGDSALYLCASSLQGPRVTEAFFGQGTRLTVV.

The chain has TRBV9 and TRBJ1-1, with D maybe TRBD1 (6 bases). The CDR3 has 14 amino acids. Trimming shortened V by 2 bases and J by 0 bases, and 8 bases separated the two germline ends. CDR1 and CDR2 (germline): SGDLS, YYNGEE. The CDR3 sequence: CASSVKGVNTEAFF. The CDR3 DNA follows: TGTGCCAGCAGCGTCAAGGGGGTGAACACTGAAGCTTTCTTT.

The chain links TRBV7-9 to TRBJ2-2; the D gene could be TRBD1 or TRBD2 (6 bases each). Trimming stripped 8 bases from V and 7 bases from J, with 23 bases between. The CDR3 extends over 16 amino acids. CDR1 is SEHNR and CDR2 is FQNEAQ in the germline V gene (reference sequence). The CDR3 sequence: CASPSPGGRGIGELFF. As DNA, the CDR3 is TGTGCCAGCCCGAGTCCTGGGGGGCGTGGAATCGGGGAGCTGTTTTTT.

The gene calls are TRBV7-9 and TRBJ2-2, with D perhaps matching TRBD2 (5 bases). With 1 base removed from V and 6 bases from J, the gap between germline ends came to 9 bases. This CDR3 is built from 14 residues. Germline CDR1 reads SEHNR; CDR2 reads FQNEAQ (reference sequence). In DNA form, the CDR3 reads TGTGCCAGCAGCTTAGGTCTAGCAGCCGGGGAGCTGTTTTTT. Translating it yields CASSLGLAAGELFF.

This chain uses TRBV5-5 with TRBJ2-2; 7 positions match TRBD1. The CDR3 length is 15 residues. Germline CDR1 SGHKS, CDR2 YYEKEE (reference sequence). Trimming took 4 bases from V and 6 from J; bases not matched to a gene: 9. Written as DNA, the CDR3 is TGTGCCAGCAGCCGAAGACAGGGATGGGCCGGGGAGCTGTTTTTT. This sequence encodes CASSRRQGWAGELFF. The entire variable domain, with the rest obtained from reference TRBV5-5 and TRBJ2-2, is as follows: DAGVTQSPTHLIKTRGQQVTLRCSPISGHKSVSWYQQVLGQGPQFIFQYYEKEERGRGNFPDRFSARQFPNYSSELNVNALLLGDSALYLCASSRRQGWAGELFFGEGSRLTVL.